Each of the 28 T cell receptor beta chains below was sequenced from the same sample in a study of OX40 agonist ivuxolimab in advanced cancers. Produced via immunoSEQ multiplex PCR; TCRdb's table is partial and in-frame only. The sample shows roughly 90,000 clones, roughly 93% of them seen only once. The sequencing here drew on CD4+ or CD8+ T cells sorted from blood, taken in a trial of the OX40 agonist ivuxolimab. The origin of the receptors is an adult with an advanced solid tumor such as melanoma, head and neck, liver or kidney cancer.

The rearrangement uses TRBV5-1 and TRBJ2-3, with 9 bases matching TRBD2. Trimming cost V 2 bases and J 2 bases; bases outside gene matches: 6. The CDR3 spans 16 residues. CDR1 and CDR2 from the germline V gene are SGHRS and YFSETQ. CDR3 bases: TGCGCCAGCAGCTTCATAGCGGGGGCCCTCACAGATACGCAGTATTTT. Its translation is CASSFIAGALTDTQYF.

This clone was detected only once. The V and J genes are TRBV18 and TRBJ2-7; perhaps TRBD2 as D (6 bases). CDR1 is KGHSH and CDR2 is LQKENI in the germline V gene. This CDR3 contains 14 residues. V was trimmed by 5 bases and J by 6 bases, leaving 17 bases between them. As DNA, the CDR3 is TGTGCCAGCTCAGCCGACGGGGGAAGCGGCGAGCAGTACTTC. Translated: CASSADGGSGEQYF.

Only a few counts were recorded for this clone. CDR3 nucleotides: TGTGCCAGCAGTTATGAGGCTGAAGCTTTCTTT. Protein sequence: CASSYEAEAFF. This chain links TRBV2 with TRBJ1-1; D unclear. CDR1 SNHLY and CDR2 FYNNEI come from the germline V gene. V was trimmed by 5 bases and J by 6 bases, leaving 7 bases between them. The CDR3 is 11 residues long.

The chain couples TRBV29-1 to TRBJ2-7, with 13 bases fitting TRBD2. Per germline, CDR1 SQVTM and CDR2 ANQGSEA. This CDR3 comprises 15 residues. Trimming cost V 4 bases and J 2 bases; bases outside gene matches: 5. The CDR3 coding sequence is TGCAGCGTTGGCCGACTAGCGGGAGGCCCCTACGAGCAGTACTTC. Amino acids: CSVGRLAGGPYEQYF.

This chain's CDR3 is CASSINPAGELFF. DNA for the CDR3: TGTGCCAGCAGCATTAATCCGGCCGGGGAGCTGTTTTTT. The chain links TRBV14 to TRBJ2-2; D unresolved. Deletions cut 5 bases from V and 6 bases from J, with 10 bases between. The CDR3 spans 13 residues. Germline lookup yields CDR1 SGHDN and CDR2 FVKESK.

This clone was counted a few times. This chain connects TRBV6-5 to TRBJ1-5, with D maybe TRBD1 (5 bases). The length of the CDR3 is 14 residues. Trimming took off 6 bases at V and 5 bases at J, with 14 bases between the two ends. Germline CDR1 is MNHEY and CDR2 is SVGAGI. The CDR3 protein is CASRAADSYQPQHF. CDR3 nucleotide sequence: TGTGCCAGCAGGGCGGCAGACAGTTATCAGCCCCAGCATTTT.

The chain is built from TRBV29-1 and TRBJ2-5; 15 positions agree with TRBD2. Germline lookup yields CDR1 SQVTM and CDR2 ANQGSEA. The CDR3 is 18 amino acids. V dropped 6 bases and J dropped 3; count of bases not matched to a gene: 14. In nucleotides, the CDR3 is TGCAGCGTGGCGCCTGGGACTAGCGGGAGGCAATATGAAGAGACCCAGTACTTC. Its translation is CSVAPGTSGRQYEETQYF.

V and J are TRBV15 and TRBJ2-2; D possibly corresponds to TRBD2 (6 bases). This CDR3 is 17 amino acids long. Deletions cut 0 bases from V and 6 bases from J, with 17 bases between. Germline assignment: CDR1 LNHNV and CDR2 YYDKDF (reference sequence). CDR3 bases: TGTGCCACCAGCAGAGATAGAGCCGGCGGGGCGGCCGGGGAGCTGTTTTTT. Encoded protein: CATSRDRAGGAAGELFF.

V and J are TRBV5-1 and TRBJ2-5; 10 bases map to TRBD2. The CDR3 contains 18 residues. CDR1 SGHRS and CDR2 YFSETQ come from the germline V gene. After removal of 4 bases from V and 0 bases from J, the junction contained 12 bases not matched to a gene. CDR3 region: CASSPLYSSGGNQETQYF. The CDR3 DNA sequence: TGCGCCAGCAGCCCACTGTACTCTAGCGGGGGTAACCAAGAGACCCAGTACTTC.

The V gene is TRBV5-1, the J gene TRBJ2-7; no clear D gene. V was cut by 6 bases and J by 1 base, with 5 bases left in between. Germline V gene data show CDR1 as SGHRS and CDR2 as YFSETQ. The CDR3 runs to 11 residues. Here the CDR3 reads CASMGSYEQYF. The DNA of the CDR3 is TGCGCCAGCATGGGGTCCTACGAGCAGTACTTC.

This clone was detected only once. The rearrangement uses TRBV19 and TRBJ2-3; TRBD2 aligns across 15 bases. The CDR3 is made up of 18 amino acids. CDR1 is LNHDA, CDR2 SQIVND, per germline (reference sequence). J gave up 2 bases and V 3 bases, and 6 bases lay outside the gene matches. The CDR3 region is CASSISRTSGGVTDTQYF. The CDR3 bases are TGTGCCAGTAGTATCTCCCGGACTAGCGGGGGGGTCACAGATACGCAGTATTTT.

The V call is TRBV11-2, the J call TRBJ2-3; TRBD2 matches at 9 bases. Trimming cost V 3 bases and J 1 base; bases outside gene matches: 2. This CDR3 spans 15 amino acids. The V gene's germline CDR1 is SGHAT and CDR2 FQNNGV. The CDR3 protein is CASSFAGGGTDTQYF. In DNA form, the CDR3 reads TGTGCCAGCAGCTTCGCGGGGGGGGGCACAGATACGCAGTATTTT.

The CDR3 region has the DNA TGTGCCAGCAGCCCACTGGGGGGGTCGGGAAACATTCAGTACTTC. Protein product: CASSPLGGSGNIQYF. V and J are TRBV7-9 and TRBJ2-4; 7 positions agree with TRBD2. The CDR3 is 15 amino acids. The ends lost 5 bases at V and 6 bases at J; junction bases unmatched: 10. Germline V CDR1 and CDR2: SEHNR, FQNEAQ (reference sequence).

The CDR3 bases are TGTGCCAGCAGCCCGGAGCAGACAGGGTGGTATGGCTACACCTTC. The encoded protein is CASSPEQTGWYGYTF. This chain links TRBV5-5 with TRBJ1-2, with 7 bases identical to TRBD1. Germline V gene lookup returns CDR1 SGHKS and CDR2 YYEKEE (reference sequence). The J segment lost 5 bases and the V segment lost 4 bases, leaving 11 bases of the junction unmatched. The CDR3 loop spans 15 amino acids. Full variable domain (rest looked up from reference TRBV5-5 and TRBJ1-2): DAGVTQSPTHLIKTRGQQVTLRCSPISGHKSVSWYQQVLGQGPQFIFQYYEKEERGRGNFPDRFSARQFPNYSSELNVNALLLGDSALYLCASSPEQTGWYGYTFGSGTRLTVV.

This clone came up once. The chain is built from TRBV5-4 and TRBJ2-3; 14 bases line up with TRBD2. The ends lost 5 bases at V and 0 bases at J; junction bases unmatched: 5. CDR3 length: 17 amino acids. Germline CDR1 SGHNT, CDR2 YYREEE (reference sequence). DNA of the CDR3: TGTGCCAGCAGGTCCGGACTAGCGGGGGGCAGCACAGATACGCAGTATTTT. Its translation: CASRSGLAGGSTDTQYF.

The genes are TRBV27 and TRBJ1-3; no reliable D call. Per germline, CDR1 MNHEY and CDR2 SMNVEV (reference sequence). The CDR3 is 16 residues long. Trimming took off 4 bases at V and 0 bases at J, with 13 bases between the two ends. As DNA, the CDR3 is TGTGCCAGCAGTTCAGACCCCCTCGTCTCTGGAAACACCATATATTTT. Amino acid sequence: CASSSDPLVSGNTIYF.

The CDR3 here is CASSLDFGLLVPNNEQFF. In DNA form, the CDR3 reads TGTGCCAGCAGCTTGGATTTCGGACTCTTAGTACCTAACAATGAGCAGTTCTTC. The rearrangement links TRBV5-4 to TRBJ2-1, with D perhaps TRBD2 (5 bases). Germline CDR1 SGHNT, CDR2 YYREEE (reference sequence). V shed 0 bases and J shed 5 bases, with 21 bases lying between them. The CDR3 extends over 18 amino acids.

The chain links TRBV28 to TRBJ2-5; D is possibly TRBD2 (6 bases). The V end lost 5 bases, the J end lost 4 bases, and 14 bases lay between the germline ends. The length of the CDR3 is 14 residues. Germline CDR1 reads MDHEN; CDR2 reads SYDVKM. CDR3 nucleotides: TGTGCCAGCAGTCCCTCCGGGGGAGGAGAGACCCAGTACTTC. Translation gives CASSPSGGGETQYF.

V is TRBV28 and J is TRBJ2-7, with 10 nucleotides matching TRBD2. The CDR3 spans 16 residues. After removal of 5 bases from V and 4 bases from J, the junction contained 11 bases not matched to a gene. Germline V gene data show CDR1 as MDHEN and CDR2 as SYDVKM. The CDR3 sequence is CASSPIPQLAGYEQYF. The DNA for the CDR3 is TGTGCCAGCAGTCCCATACCGCAACTAGCGGGGTACGAGCAGTACTTC.

The V call is TRBV7-2, the J call TRBJ2-1; D remains unclear. Germline V gives CDR1 SGHTA, CDR2 FQGNSA. The CDR3 has 14 residues. V was shortened by 7 bases and J by 3 bases, with 13 bases between the two germline ends. The CDR3 DNA follows: TGTGCCAGCACCAAGATGGCAGGCTACAATGAGCAGTTCTTC. The encoded protein is CASTKMAGYNEQFF.

V and J are TRBV5-1 and TRBJ2-3, with TRBD2 as a possible D gene (6 bases). The CDR3 spans 17 residues. Trimming took off 4 bases at V and 1 base at J, with 19 bases between the two ends. Germline CDR1 is SGHRS and CDR2 is YFSETQ. The CDR3 DNA reads as TGCGCCAGCAGCCCCCCTCTCTCGGGGGAAGGCACAGATACGCAGTATTTT. This codes for CASSPPLSGEGTDTQYF.

The J gene is TRBJ2-1, the V gene TRBV7-2, with D possibly matching TRBD2 (5 bases). Trimming removed 6 bases at V and 0 bases at J, with 12 bases between. Per germline, CDR1 SGHTA and CDR2 FQGNSA. The length of the CDR3 is 15 residues. CDR3: CASRPQRSSYNEQFF. The CDR3 DNA follows: TGTGCCAGCAGACCTCAGCGGAGCTCCTACAATGAGCAGTTCTTC.

This chain joins TRBV19 and TRBJ2-1; D possibly corresponds to TRBD1 (6 bases). The V end lost 5 bases, the J end lost 4 bases, and 12 bases lay between the germline ends. The CDR3 length is 14 residues. Germline V gene sequence: CDR1 LNHDA, CDR2 SQIVND (reference sequence). The DNA of the CDR3 is TGTGCCAGTAGTGGTTGGGACAAGTACAATGAGCAGTTCTTC. Its protein product is CASSGWDKYNEQFF.

The rearrangement joins TRBV19 to TRBJ2-1; weak D call: TRBD1 (5 bases). The CDR3 runs to 16 residues. Trimming took 4 bases from V and 0 from J, leaving 13 bases between them. CDR1 and CDR2 (germline): LNHDA, SQIVND (reference sequence). CDR3 protein: CASSRSGLSSYNEQFF. DNA of the CDR3: TGTGCCAGTAGTAGGTCAGGGCTCAGCTCCTACAATGAGCAGTTCTTC.

This chain joins TRBV18 and TRBJ2-7; maybe TRBD2 (6 bases). V dropped 4 bases and J dropped 7 bases, with 11 bases sitting between them. Germline CDR1 and CDR2: KGHSH and LQKENI. This CDR3 is built from 12 residues. As DNA, the CDR3 is TGTGCCAGCTCACGGGGGGTTGGGGAGCAGTACTTC. Encoded protein: CASSRGVGEQYF.

The chain combines TRBV7-3 with TRBJ2-3; 12 nucleotides match TRBD2. Germline V lookup: CDR1 SGHTA, CDR2 FQGTGA. The CDR3 totals 15 residues. J gave up 5 bases and V 5 bases, and 5 bases lay outside the gene matches. CDR3 coding DNA: TGTGCCAGCAGCCAGCTAGCGGGGGGGATAGATACGCAGTATTTT. Amino acids: CASSQLAGGIDTQYF.

This chain links TRBV7-2 with TRBJ2-7; 11 bases agree with TRBD2. This CDR3 contains 15 residues. Germline V gene lookup returns CDR1 SGHTA and CDR2 FQGNSA. The trim removed 1 base at V and 4 bases at J, leaving 3 bases unmatched. Here the CDR3 reads CASSLVVAGGYEQYF. Here the CDR3 DNA reads TGTGCCAGCAGCTTAGTGGTAGCGGGAGGGTACGAGCAGTACTTC.

This clone was observed a single time. This rearrangement joins TRBV10-1 to TRBJ1-1; D not resolved. Germline V gene data show CDR1 as WNHNN and CDR2 as SYGVQD (reference sequence). The CDR3 extends over 14 amino acids. Deletions cut 1 base from V and 7 bases from J, with 13 bases between. The CDR3 nucleotides read TGCGCCAGCAGTGAGTTTCGGCAGCTGGGTGAAGCTTTCTTT. Amino acid sequence: CASSEFRQLGEAFF.